The entry below gives a single T cell receptor (beta chain) sequence along with its context. These data are taken from a study of blood T cell repertoires in COVID-19. The overall study: Sites across the United States, Italy and Spain contributed samples from acute and convalescent COVID-19.

Generated by immunoSEQ multiplex PCR, the TCRdb table keeps only in-frame clones and is missing some. The data contain 200,000 to 300,000 clones, 84% of them singletons. Germline CDR1 LNHDA, CDR2 SQIVND (reference sequence). The CDR3 covers 16 residues. Trimming at V came to 5 bases and at J to 0 bases, leaving 7 bases not matched to a gene. The receptor was isolated from a human donor in a cohort sampled during active COVID-19. The sample consisted of peripheral blood. The V gene is TRBV19, the J gene TRBJ1-5, with 7 bases aligning to TRBD1. CDR3 residues: CASSDRVRGSNQPQHF. The CDR3 nucleotides are TGTGCCAGTAGTGACAGGGTTCGAGGTAGCAATCAGCCCCAGCATTTT.